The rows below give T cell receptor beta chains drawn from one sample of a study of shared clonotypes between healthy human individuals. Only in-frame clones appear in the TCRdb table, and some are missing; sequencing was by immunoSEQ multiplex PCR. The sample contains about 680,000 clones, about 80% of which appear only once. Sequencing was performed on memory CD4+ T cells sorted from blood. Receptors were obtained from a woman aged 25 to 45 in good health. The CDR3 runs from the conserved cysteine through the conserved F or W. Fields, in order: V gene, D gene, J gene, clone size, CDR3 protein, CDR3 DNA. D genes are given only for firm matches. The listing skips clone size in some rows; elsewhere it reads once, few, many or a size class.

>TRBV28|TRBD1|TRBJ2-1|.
CASSRIGTGTYNEQFF
TGTGCCAGCAGTCGTATCGGGACAGGGACCTACAATGAGCAGTTCTTC
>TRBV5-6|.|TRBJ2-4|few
CASSFGSAPKNIQYF
TGTGCCAGCAGCTTCGGTAGCGCGCCCAAAAACATTCAGTACTTC
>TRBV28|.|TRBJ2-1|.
CASSSGGPYNEQFF
TGTGCCAGCAGCTCAGGTGGACCCTACAATGAGCAGTTCTTC
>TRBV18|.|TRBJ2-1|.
CASFQGGGGYYNEQFF
TGTGCCAGCTTCCAAGGCGGAGGGGGATATTACAATGAGCAGTTCTTC
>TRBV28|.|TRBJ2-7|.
CASSNGGSYEQYF
TGTGCCAGCAGTAACGGGGGAAGCTACGAGCAGTACTTC
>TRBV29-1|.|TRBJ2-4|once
CSVGYWTVDKNIQYF
TGCAGCGTTGGGTATTGGACAGTTGACAAAAACATTCAGTACTTC
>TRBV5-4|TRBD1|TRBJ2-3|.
CAWRTGATDTQYF
TGTGCCTGGCGGACAGGGGCCACAGATACGCAGTATTTT
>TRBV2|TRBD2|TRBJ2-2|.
CASSDLATSGTGELFF
TGTGCCAGCAGTGATTTGGCGACTAGCGGGACCGGGGAGCTGTTTTTT
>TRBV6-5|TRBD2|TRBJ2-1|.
CASSIGLAGGNEQFF
TGTGCCAGCAGTATCGGACTAGCGGGGGGAAATGAGCAGTTCTTC
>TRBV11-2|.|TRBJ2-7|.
CASSSLEGTYEQYF
TGTGCCAGCAGCTCGTTGGAGGGGACCTACGAGCAGTACTTC
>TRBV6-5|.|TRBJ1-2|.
CASSYRGGRSNYGYTF
TGTGCCAGCAGTTACAGGGGCGGCCGTTCGAACTATGGCTACACCTTC
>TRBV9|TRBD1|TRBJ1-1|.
CASSVYWTGNTEAFF
TGTGCCAGCAGCGTATATTGGACAGGGAACACTGAAGCTTTCTTT
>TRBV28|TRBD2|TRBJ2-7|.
CASRTAGTSGLYEQYF
TGTGCCAGCAGAACCGCCGGGACTAGCGGCCTCTACGAGCAGTACTTC
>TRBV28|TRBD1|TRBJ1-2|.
CASSPNGQGWYGYTF
TGTGCCAGCAGTCCGAACGGACAGGGTTGGTATGGCTACACCTTC
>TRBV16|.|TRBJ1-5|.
CASSRTAGFGNQPQHF
TGTGCCAGCAGCCGAACCGCGGGGTTTGGCAATCAGCCCCAGCATTTT
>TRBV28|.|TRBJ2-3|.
CASHPRRRESSTDTQYF
TGTGCCAGCCATCCCCGGCGGAGAGAATCTAGCACAGATACGCAGTATTTT
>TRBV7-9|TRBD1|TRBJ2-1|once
CASTGDRFNDEQFF
TGTGCCAGCACTGGGGACAGGTTTAATGATGAGCAGTTCTTC
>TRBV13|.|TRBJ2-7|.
CASSLGFYEQYF
TGTGCCAGCAGCTTAGGGTTCTACGAGCAGTACTTC
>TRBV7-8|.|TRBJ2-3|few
CASSLMDTASPDTQYF
TGTGCCAGCAGCCTGATGGACACGGCCTCCCCAGATACGCAGTATTTT
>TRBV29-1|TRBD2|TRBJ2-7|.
CSVEGAGTSDSYEQYF
TGCAGCGTTGAAGGAGCCGGGACTAGCGACTCCTACGAGCAGTACTTC
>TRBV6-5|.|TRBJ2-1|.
CASTGHNEQFF
TGTGCCAGCACCGGACACAATGAGCAGTTCTTC
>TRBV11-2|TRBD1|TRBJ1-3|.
CASSLEGQGVENTIYF
TGTGCCAGCAGCTTAGAGGGACAGGGAGTAGAAAACACCATATATTTT
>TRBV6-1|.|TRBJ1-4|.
CASQNRWGEKLFF
TGTGCCAGTCAGAATCGCTGGGGTGAAAAACTGTTTTTT
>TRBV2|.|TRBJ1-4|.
CASIGGLGEKLFF
TGTGCCAGCATCGGCGGGCTCGGGGAAAAACTGTTTTTT